This T cell receptor (beta chain) emerged from a study of PD-L1 blockade in urothelial cancer. Study details: Blood underwent analysis 3 weeks (second dose) and 6 weeks after treatment began.

Trimming left V 10 bases short and J 8 bases short, with 10 bases between. The CDR3 contains 10 residues. Germline V gene data show CDR1 as WSHSY and CDR2 as SAAADI. It was locally advanced or metastatic urothelial carcinoma that patients had. The repertoire was sequenced with immunoSEQ multiplex PCR; TCRdb's copy has only in-frame clones and lacks some. The table records some 15,000 clones, around 87% of them present only once. A single count supports this clone. The chain is built from TRBV10-2 and TRBJ2-3; D is unclear. The sample here was PBMCs, taken around atezolizumab (anti-PD-L1) treatment. The receptor was derived from a man aged 65 to 85 with urothelial cancer. The chain's CDR3 is CATGSGTQYF. The DNA for the CDR3 is TGCGCCACCGGCTCGGGTACGCAGTATTTT.